Described below is a single T cell receptor (beta chain) sequence and its context. The germline V gene has CDR1 SGHVS and CDR2 FQNEAQ. The CDR3 contains 15 residues. V shed 3 bases and J 6 bases; nucleotides not matched to a gene: 4. The sample is drawn from a study of T cells in Graves' hyperthyroidism and ophthalmopathy. RNA transcripts provided the source from which TCR beta CDR3 regions were amplified. The study used the HTBI primer set for a first-round RT-PCR of the TCR CDR3. TCRdb re-derived calls from the multiplex PCR reads in MiXCR, one entry per CDR3 protein. The table has 300,000 to 400,000 distinct CDR3 sequences, approximately 15% seen once.

The material sequenced was blood. The rearrangement links TRBV7-8 to TRBJ2-4; 11 bases match TRBD2. The sequence was obtained from an older woman with Graves' hyperthyroidism. CDR3 amino acids: CASSFTSGSGNIQYF. The CDR3 DNA reads as TGTGCCAGCAGCTTCACTAGCGGGAGCGGAAACATTCAGTACTTC.